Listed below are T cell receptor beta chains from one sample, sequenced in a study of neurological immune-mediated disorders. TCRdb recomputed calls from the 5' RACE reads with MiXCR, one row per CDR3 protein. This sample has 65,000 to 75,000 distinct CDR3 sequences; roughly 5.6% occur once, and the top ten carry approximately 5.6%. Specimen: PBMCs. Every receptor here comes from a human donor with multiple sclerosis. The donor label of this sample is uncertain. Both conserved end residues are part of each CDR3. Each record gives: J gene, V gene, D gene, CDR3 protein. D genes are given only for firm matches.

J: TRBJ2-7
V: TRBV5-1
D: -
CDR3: CASSRDSGKHEQYF

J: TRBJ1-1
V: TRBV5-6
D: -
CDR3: CASSLMNEAFF

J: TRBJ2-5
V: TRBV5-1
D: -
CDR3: CASSQGPQETQYF

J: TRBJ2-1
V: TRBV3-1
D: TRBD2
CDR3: CASSHLAGGPNNEQFF

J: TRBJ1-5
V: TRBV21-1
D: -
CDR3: CASSLDDRNQPQHF

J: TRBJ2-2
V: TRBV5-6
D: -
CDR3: CASSLATGELFF

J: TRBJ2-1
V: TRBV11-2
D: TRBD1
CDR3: CASSKGGWGSLRHEQFF

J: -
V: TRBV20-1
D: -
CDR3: CSAPPLGSSYEQYF

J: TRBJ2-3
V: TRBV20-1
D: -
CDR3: CSAPDRGRADTQYF

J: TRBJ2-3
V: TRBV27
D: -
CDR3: CASSLWVSYTDTQYF

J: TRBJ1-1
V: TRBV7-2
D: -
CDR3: CASSFGANTEAFF

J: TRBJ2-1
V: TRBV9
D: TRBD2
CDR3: CASSVGVSGGPQEQFF

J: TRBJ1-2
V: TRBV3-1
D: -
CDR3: CASSQSGGGIYGYTF

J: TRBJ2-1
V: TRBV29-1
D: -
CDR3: CSVEPGSSYNEQFF

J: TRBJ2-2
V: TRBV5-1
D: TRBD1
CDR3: CASTRSGGTNTGELFF

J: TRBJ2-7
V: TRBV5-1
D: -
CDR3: CASSLSYGGETYEQYF

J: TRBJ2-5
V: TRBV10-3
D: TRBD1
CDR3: CAISGRTGGLGETQYF

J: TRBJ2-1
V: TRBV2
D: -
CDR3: CASRVVSTGYNEQFF

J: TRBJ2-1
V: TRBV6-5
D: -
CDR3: CATRGGWEQFF

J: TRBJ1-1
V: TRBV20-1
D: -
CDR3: CSASVPGRLTEAFF

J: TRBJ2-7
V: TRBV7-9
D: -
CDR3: CASTTGDAYEQYF

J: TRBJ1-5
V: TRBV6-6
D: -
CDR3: CASGRDGNQPQHF

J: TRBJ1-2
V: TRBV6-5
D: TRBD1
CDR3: CASSLDRGNHGYTF

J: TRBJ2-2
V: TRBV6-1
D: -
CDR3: CAILVDAGPDTGELFF

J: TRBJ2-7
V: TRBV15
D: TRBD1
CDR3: CATGVWGQGYEQYF

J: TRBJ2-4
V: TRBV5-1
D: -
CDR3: CASSLGGSEVGNIQYF

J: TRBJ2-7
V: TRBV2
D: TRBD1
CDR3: CASSLRRTGVGYEQYF

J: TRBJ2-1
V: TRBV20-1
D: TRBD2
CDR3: CSARPSGGARNEQFF

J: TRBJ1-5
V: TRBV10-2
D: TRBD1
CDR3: CASTADRGQRGQPQHF

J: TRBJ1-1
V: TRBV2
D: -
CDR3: CASIIRVGVEAFF

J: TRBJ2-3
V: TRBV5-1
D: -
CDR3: CASSLVGAYTDTQYF

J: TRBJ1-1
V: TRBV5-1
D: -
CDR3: CASSLVQSWGVNTEAFF

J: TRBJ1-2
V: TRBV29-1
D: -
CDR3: CSVEEFEGSNYGYTF

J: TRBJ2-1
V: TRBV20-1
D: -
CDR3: CSVAPGLNEQFF

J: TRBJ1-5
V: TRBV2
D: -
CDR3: CASRRDSNQPQHF

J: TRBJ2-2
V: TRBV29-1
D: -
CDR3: CSVVVNTGELFF

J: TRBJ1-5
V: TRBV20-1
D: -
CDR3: CSARVGAGNQPQHF

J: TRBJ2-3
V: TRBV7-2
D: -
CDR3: CASSLGWGQATDTQYF

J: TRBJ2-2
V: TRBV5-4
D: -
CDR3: CASSLEGQSGELFF

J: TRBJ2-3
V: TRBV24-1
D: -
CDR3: CATGGDGDFSTDTQYF

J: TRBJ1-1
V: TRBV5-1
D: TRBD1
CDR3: CASTIGTADTEAFF

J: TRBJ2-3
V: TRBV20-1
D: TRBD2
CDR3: CSATLAGGYVDTQYF

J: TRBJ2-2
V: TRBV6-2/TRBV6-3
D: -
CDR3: CASEGGTGELFF

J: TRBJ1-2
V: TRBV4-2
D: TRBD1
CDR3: CASSQVMGQGAYGYTF

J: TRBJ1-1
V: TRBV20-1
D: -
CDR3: CSARGEGRGPLNTEAFF

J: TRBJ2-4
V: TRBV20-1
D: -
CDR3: CSAKTVIAKNIQYF

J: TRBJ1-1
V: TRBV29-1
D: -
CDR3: CSVAETANTEAFF

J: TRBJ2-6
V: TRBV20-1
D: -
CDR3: CSAREHGGTGANVLTF

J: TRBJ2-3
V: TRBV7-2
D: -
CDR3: CASTLPGGGRDTQYF

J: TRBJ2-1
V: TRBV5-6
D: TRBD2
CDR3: CASSDGLAGGRYEQFF

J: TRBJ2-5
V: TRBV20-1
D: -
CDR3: CSARTEYQETQYF

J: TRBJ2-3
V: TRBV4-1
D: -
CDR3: CASSQEASTDTQYF

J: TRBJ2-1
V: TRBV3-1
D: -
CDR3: CASSQGGDEQFF

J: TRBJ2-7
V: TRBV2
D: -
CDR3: CASSPSEGPYEQYF

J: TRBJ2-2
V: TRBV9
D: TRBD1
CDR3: CASSVWQGANGELFF